This record concerns one TCR beta chain sequence. The assay was immunoSEQ multiplex PCR, and TCRdb's table has in-frame clones only and misses some. Among 450,000 to 600,000 clones listed, roughly 87% were seen once. This sample is part of a study of blood T cell repertoires in COVID-19. As for the study in general: T cells, B-cell-depleted T cells, or PBMCs supplied cDNA or gDNA.

Recruitment covered roughly 24 US areas and drew participants whose ages spanned roughly 18 to 100 years. Per the germline V gene, CDR1 is MDHEN and CDR2 is SYDVKM. CDR3 size: 14 residues. V lost 4 bases to trimming and J lost 2 bases, with 9 bases between them. The clonotype originates from a woman aged 18-35 years who had recovered from COVID-19. The sequenced sample consisted of PBMCs or T cells enriched from blood (not recorded which). The chain combines TRBV28 with TRBJ1-5; D unclear. The chain's CDR3 is CASSYEGGNQPQHF. The CDR3 DNA sequence: TGTGCCAGCAGTTATGAGGGTGGCAATCAGCCCCAGCATTTT.